The 13 T cell receptor beta chains listed next were all sequenced from one sample in a study of T-cell memory formation after mild COVID-19. TCRdb analysed the 5' RACE reads with MiXCR anew, one entry per CDR3 protein. The sample lists a few hundred thousand distinct CDR3 sequences; approximately 14% were seen once. Sequenced material: PBMCs or a T cell subset sorted from them (not recorded which). The receptors were sampled from a man aged 18 to 29 who had mild COVID-19 (a few samples of this study predate the infection). Cell type and time point are not known.

This clonotype was seen more than once but under ten times. This chain uses TRBV5-1 with TRBJ2-3; D remains unclear. Germline V gives CDR1 SGHRS, CDR2 YFSETQ. CDR3 length: 14 residues. The V and J ends lost 7 bases and 4 bases respectively, with 16 bases between them. The CDR3 here is CASRVLGIADTQYF. CDR3 nucleotide sequence: TGCGCCAGCCGCGTTCTGGGTATAGCAGATACGCAGTATTTT.

There are a few counts of this clonotype. CDR3 residues: CASSLLGSGGGEQFF. In DNA, the CDR3 is TGTGCCAGCAGCTTATTGGGTAGCGGGGGTGGTGAGCAGTTCTTC. The V gene is TRBV7-3, the J gene TRBJ2-1; TRBD2 aligns across 9 bases. Losses at the gene ends were 2 bases for V and 9 bases for J; bases not matched to a gene: 8. CDR3 length: 15 residues. Germline lookup yields CDR1 SGHTA and CDR2 FQGTGA.

This clonotype was detected a few times. The chain carries TRBV20-1 and TRBJ2-7; D possibly corresponds to TRBD1 (6 bases). Germline V gene lookup returns CDR1 DFQATT and CDR2 SNEGSKA (reference sequence). The CDR3 contains 14 residues. The V end lost 3 bases, the J end lost 2 bases, and 14 bases lay between the germline ends. The CDR3 loop is CSASSGTRTYEQYF. The CDR3 DNA follows: TGCAGTGCTAGCTCCGGGACAAGAACCTACGAGCAGTACTTC.

This chain connects TRBV5-6 to TRBJ1-3, with a possible D match to TRBD1 (6 bases). The CDR3 runs to 16 residues. CDR1 and CDR2 (germline): SGHDT, YYEEEE. V was pared by 3 bases and J by 3 bases, with 16 bases between. DNA of the CDR3: TGTGCCAGCAGCTGGAGGGACGGGGACATTGGAAACACCATATATTTT. Residues: CASSWRDGDIGNTIYF.

This clonotype was seen more than once but under ten times. The chain couples TRBV27 to TRBJ1-1; D gene ambiguous. Trimming took off 4 bases at V and 3 bases at J, with 12 bases between the two ends. Germline-derived CDR1 and CDR2 are MNHEY and SMNVEV (reference sequence). The CDR3 extends over 14 amino acids. The chain's CDR3 is CASSSSGSYTEAFF. CDR3 DNA sequence: TGTGCCAGCAGTTCATCCGGGAGCTACACTGAAGCTTTCTTT.

The rearrangement uses TRBV4-3 and TRBJ2-3; D is ambiguous. V was cut by 0 bases and J by 1 base, with 5 bases left in between. CDR3 size: 14 residues. The germline V gene encodes CDR1 LGHNA and CDR2 YSLEER. CDR3 residues: CASSQDAGTDTQYF. DNA of the CDR3: TGCGCCAGCAGCCAAGATGCGGGCACAGATACGCAGTATTTT.

This clonotype was recorded many times. This chain uses TRBV4-1 with TRBJ2-4, with D possibly called TRBD1 or TRBD2 (5 bases each). This CDR3 is 17 amino acids long. Germline CDR1 is MGHRA and CDR2 is YSYEKL. V was shortened by 3 bases and J by 6 bases, with 21 bases between the two germline ends. The CDR3 DNA reads TGCGCCAGCAGCCATGCTCCAGGGCGCCGCCGGGGAAACATTCAGTACTTC. It is translated as CASSHAPGRRRGNIQYF.

The chain uses TRBV4-1 and TRBJ2-2; no clear D. Between the trimmed V and J ends, which lost 0 bases and 6 bases, there was a span of 5 bases. Germline CDR1 MGHRA, CDR2 YSYEKL. The CDR3 loop spans 13 amino acids. The DNA for the CDR3 is TGCGCCAGCAGCCAAGAATGGCCCGGGGAGCTGTTTTTT. Amino acid sequence: CASSQEWPGELFF.

This clonotype has a handful of counts. The chain links TRBV3-1 to TRBJ2-1, with D possibly TRBD1 on 6 matching bases. The CDR3 loop spans 15 amino acids. V lost 3 bases to trimming and J lost 4 bases, with 13 bases between them. Germline lookup yields CDR1 LGHDT and CDR2 YNNKEL (reference sequence). The CDR3: CASSHTGQIYNEQFF. The DNA of the CDR3 is TGTGCCAGCAGCCACACCGGACAGATATACAATGAGCAGTTCTTC.

The J gene is TRBJ2-1, the V gene TRBV20-1; 7 bases line up with TRBD1. The CDR3 consists of 12 residues. CDR1 is DFQATT, CDR2 SNEGSKA, per germline (reference sequence). The V segment lost 5 bases and the J segment 9 bases; nucleotides outside the gene matches: 7. CDR3 nucleotide sequence: TGCAGTGCTTCCGACAGGGTCACTGAGCAGTTCTTC. It specifies CSASDRVTEQFF.

This clonotype was seen repeatedly, ten times or more. The chain links TRBV4-1 to TRBJ1-2; 10 positions agree with TRBD1. The CDR3 length is 17 residues. Germline V gene data show CDR1 as MGHRA and CDR2 as YSYEKL. Unmatched junction bases numbered 8, after V lost 3 bases and J lost 1 base. The CDR3 sequence is CASSQILRDRGNYGYTF. For the CDR3, the DNA is TGCGCCAGCAGCCAGATCCTCCGGGACAGGGGTAACTATGGCTACACCTTC.

The chain links TRBV6-5 to TRBJ2-7; D may be TRBD2 (5 bases). The CDR3 is made up of 15 amino acids. V dropped 0 bases and J dropped 0 bases, with 9 bases sitting between them. From germline, CDR1 is MNHEY and CDR2 SVGAGI. CDR3 protein: CASSYSAGASYEQYF. The DNA for the CDR3 is TGTGCCAGCAGTTACTCGGCGGGTGCCTCCTACGAGCAGTACTTC.

In its sample, this clonotype was seen a few times. The chain couples TRBV6-6 to TRBJ2-7; TRBD2 matches at 7 bases. Trimming cost V 0 bases and J 0 bases; bases outside gene matches: 2. The CDR3 sequence is 15 residues long. The germline gives CDR1 MNHNY, CDR2 SVGAGI (reference sequence). For the CDR3, the DNA is TGTGCCAGCAGTTACTCCGGGAGGCCCTCCTACGAGCAGTACGTC. Translating gives CASSYSGRPSYEQYV.